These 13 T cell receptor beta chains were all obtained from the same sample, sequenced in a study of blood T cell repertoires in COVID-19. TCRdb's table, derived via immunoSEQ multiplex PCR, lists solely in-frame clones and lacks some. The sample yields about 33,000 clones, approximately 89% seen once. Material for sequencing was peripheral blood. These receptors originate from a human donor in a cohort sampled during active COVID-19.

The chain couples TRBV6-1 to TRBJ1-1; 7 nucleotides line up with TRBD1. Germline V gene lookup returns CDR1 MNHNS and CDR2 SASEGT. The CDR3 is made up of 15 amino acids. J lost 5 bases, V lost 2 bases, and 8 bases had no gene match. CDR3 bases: TGTGCCAGCAGTGAATATGACAGGGAGAGAACTGAAGCTTTCTTT. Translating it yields CASSEYDRERTEAFF.

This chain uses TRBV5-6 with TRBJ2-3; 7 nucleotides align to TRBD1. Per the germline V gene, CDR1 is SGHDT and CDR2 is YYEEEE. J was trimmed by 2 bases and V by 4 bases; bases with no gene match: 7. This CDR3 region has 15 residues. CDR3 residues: CASSPNRGNTDTQYF. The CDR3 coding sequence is TGTGCCAGCAGCCCTAACAGGGGAAACACAGATACGCAGTATTTT. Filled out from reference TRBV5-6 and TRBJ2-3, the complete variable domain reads DAGVTQSPTHLIKTRGQQVTLRCSPKSGHDTVSWYQQALGQGPQFIFQYYEEEERQRGNFPDRFSGHQFPNYSSELNVNALLLGDSALYLCASSPNRGNTDTQYFGPGTRLTVL.

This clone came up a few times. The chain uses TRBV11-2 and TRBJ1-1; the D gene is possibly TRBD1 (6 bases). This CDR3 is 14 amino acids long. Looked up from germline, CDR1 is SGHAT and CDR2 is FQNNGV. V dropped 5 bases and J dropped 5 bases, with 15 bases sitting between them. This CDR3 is CASSPPHRETEAFF. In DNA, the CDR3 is TGTGCCAGCAGCCCACCCCACAGGGAAACTGAAGCTTTCTTT. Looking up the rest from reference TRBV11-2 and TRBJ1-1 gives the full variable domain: EAGVAQSPRYKIIEKRQSVAFWCNPISGHATLYWYQQILGQGPKLLIQFQNNGVVDDSQLPKDRFSAERLKGVDSTLKIQPAKLEDSAVYLCASSPPHRETEAFFGQGTRLTVV.

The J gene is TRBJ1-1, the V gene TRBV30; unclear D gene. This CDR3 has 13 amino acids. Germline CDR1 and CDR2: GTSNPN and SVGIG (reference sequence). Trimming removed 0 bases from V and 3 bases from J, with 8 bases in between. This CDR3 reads CAWSVRRDTEAFF. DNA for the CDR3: TGTGCCTGGAGTGTACGTAGAGACACTGAAGCTTTCTTT.

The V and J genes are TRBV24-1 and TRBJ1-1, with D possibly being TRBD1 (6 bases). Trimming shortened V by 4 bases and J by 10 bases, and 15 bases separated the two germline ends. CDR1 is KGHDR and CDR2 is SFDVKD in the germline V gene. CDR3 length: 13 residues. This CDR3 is CATSDWTVRGAFF. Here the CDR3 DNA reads TGTGCCACCAGTGACTGGACAGTTAGGGGAGCTTTCTTT.

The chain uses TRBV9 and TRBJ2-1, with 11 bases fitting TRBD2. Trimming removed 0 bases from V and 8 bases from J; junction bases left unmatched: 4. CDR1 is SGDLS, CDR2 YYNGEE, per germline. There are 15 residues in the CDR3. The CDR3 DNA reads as TGTGCCAGCAGCGTAGGGACTAGCGGGCAGGATGAGCAGTTCTTC. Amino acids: CASSVGTSGQDEQFF.

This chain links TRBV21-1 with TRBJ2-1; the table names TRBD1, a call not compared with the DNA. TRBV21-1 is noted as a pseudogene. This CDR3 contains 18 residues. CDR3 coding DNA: TGTGCCAGCAGCAAGGACAGGGGGCTGAGCGGGGCGTACAATGAGCAGTTCTTC. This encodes CASSKDRGLSGAYNEQFF.

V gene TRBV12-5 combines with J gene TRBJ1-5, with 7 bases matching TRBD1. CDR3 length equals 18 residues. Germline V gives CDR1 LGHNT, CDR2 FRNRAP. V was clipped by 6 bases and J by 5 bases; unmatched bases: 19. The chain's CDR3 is CASGIQDRPLVRDQPQHF. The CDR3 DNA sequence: TGTGCTAGTGGCATCCAGGACAGGCCCCTAGTACGCGATCAGCCCCAGCATTTT.

The CDR3 nucleotides are TGTGCCTGGAGTGTGACAGGGGGCAAGGCCCAGCATTTT. Its protein is CAWSVTGGKAQHF. V and J are TRBV30 and TRBJ1-5, with TRBD1 matching 10 bases. J was trimmed by 11 bases and V by 0 bases; bases with no gene match: 4. This CDR3 has 13 amino acids. Germline CDR1 is GTSNPN and CDR2 is SVGIG (reference sequence).

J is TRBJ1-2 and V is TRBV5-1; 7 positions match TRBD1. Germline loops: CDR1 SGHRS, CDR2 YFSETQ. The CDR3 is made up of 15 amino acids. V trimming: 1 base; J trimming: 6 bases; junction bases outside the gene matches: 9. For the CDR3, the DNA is TGCGCCAGCAGCTTGCGGCTGGACAGGTCCGATGGCTACACCTTC. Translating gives CASSLRLDRSDGYTF.

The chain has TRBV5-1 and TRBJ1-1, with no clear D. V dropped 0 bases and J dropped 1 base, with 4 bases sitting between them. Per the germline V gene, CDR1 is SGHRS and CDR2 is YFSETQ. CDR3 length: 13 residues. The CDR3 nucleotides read TGCGCCAGCAGCTTGGGGAGGAACACTGAAGCTTTCTTT. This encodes CASSLGRNTEAFF.

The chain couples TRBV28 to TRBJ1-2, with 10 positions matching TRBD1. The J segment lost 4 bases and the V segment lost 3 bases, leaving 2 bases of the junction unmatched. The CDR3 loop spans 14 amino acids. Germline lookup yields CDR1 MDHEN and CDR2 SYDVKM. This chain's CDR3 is CASSFGTGAYGYTF. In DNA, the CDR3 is TGTGCCAGCAGTTTCGGGACAGGGGCCTATGGCTACACCTTC.

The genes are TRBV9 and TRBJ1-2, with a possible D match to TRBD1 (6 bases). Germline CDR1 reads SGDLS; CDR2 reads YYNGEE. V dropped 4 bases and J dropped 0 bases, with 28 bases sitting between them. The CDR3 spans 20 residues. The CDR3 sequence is CASSHTPTPVPGQSNYGYTF. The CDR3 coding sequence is TGTGCCAGCAGCCACACTCCTACCCCCGTACCGGGACAATCTAACTATGGCTACACCTTC.